This T cell receptor (beta chain) was obtained from a study of shared clonotypes between healthy human individuals (TCRdb year 2020). Study-wide context: The cohort comprised a couple of women and three men aged 18 to 49 years. To estimate repertoire size and how much clonotypes are shared between individuals, the study performed deep sequencing of blood TCR repertoires from roughly five healthy adults. To increase sequencing depth and limit assay-specific biases, different laboratories used diverse techniques to prepare libraries and sequence TCR repertoires. Per donor, leukapheresis produced somewhere between about 0.9 and 9.5 billion PBMCs.

Overall study results and their limits: Because the study included a small number of donors, the genetic and exposure-history diversity represented was limited. Sampling was restricted to blood, and TCR repertoires in tissues likely differ from the TCR repertoires found in blood. Pairwise subsampling indicated that sequencing depth was expected to affect the degree of clonotype sharing among donors.

V and J lose 6 bases and 5 bases, and a span of 16 bases separates them. The CDR3 numbers 15 residues from cysteine through phenylalanine. Only the CDR3 DNA is retained, 45 bases long and in frame from the first base. The CDR1 and CDR2 encoded by the germline V gene (reference sequence) are MNHEY and SMNVEV. For this clone: No cognate antigen has been identified for it. The input lacks base qualities; no much larger clone sits a single base away.

Donors were healthy HIV-negative adults with no recently reported acute infections or vaccinations. Every donor was a Caucasian adult residing in Nashville, Tennessee, USA. For unsorted samples, some 90 million PBMCs were counted, and genomic DNA was extracted using the QIAamp DNA Blood Mini kit. Blood was collected by leukapheresis, and PBMCs were isolated by Ficoll-Histopaque density gradient centrifugation and then cryopreserved in liquid nitrogen vapor phase. Using the deep immunoSEQ assay, multiplex PCR amplified TCR CDR3 regions from genomic DNA. For each cell subset, the extracted genomic DNA was distributed evenly across all wells of several immunoSEQ 96-well plates, and each plate served as one replicate. For unsorted PBMC, approximately 0.3 ug of genomic DNA, equivalent to around 30,000 T cell genomes, went into each replicate PCR. Genomic DNA from unsorted PBMC was sequenced over ten immunoSEQ deep assay plates. The purified libraries were quantified using a Qubit 3.0 fluorometer, sized with a Bioanalyzer 2100, and then quantified again using the KAPA Library Quantification kit. Each immunoSEQ 96-well plate was sequenced on its own single-read 150-cycle Illumina NextSeq 550 flow cell. As for the authors' bioinformatics: The immunoSEQ output contained only junctional sequences without quality scores, so filtering could not match that applied to full-length reads. To assign V/J genes and CDR3, sequences were annotated using PyIR, a Python wrapper for IgBLAST v1.9, with IMGT germline references. Any read was removed if the V/J assignment was weak (E-value above 1e-6), the CDR3 was missing, or the read contained stop codons, out-of-frame junctions, or ambiguous translated residues. V3J clonotypes were defined by identical inferred V gene, J gene, and CDR3 amino acid sequence. The percentage overlap between two repertoires was calculated by dividing the number of shared unique clonotypes by the size of the smaller repertoire. Three approaches were used to assess repertoire richness: RTK rarefaction, the Chao1 estimator, and Recon v2.1 estimates of unobserved clonotypes. TCRdb carries this immuneACCESS record with in-frame sequences only. Its versions omit some clonotypes, under half of them owing to an unresolved V gene in the studies checked, with the rest unexplained. D and trimming come from the DNA, and the V and J calls and clone size come from that table. This sample gives about 460,000 clones in total; 77% of them show up just once. The ten largest clones represent about 11% of the sample.

This clonotype was obtained from a woman aged 40 to 49 in good health. Some clones in this sample may be carry-over from other donors' samples. The sequenced material came from PBMCs. Here the chain combines TRBV27 and TRBJ2-2; TRBD1 is possibly the D segment (6 matching bases). The CDR3 protein is CASRRRDIRTGELFF. In nucleotide form, the sequence is TGTGCCAGCAGACGCCGGGACATAAGAACCGGGGAGCTGTTTTTT.